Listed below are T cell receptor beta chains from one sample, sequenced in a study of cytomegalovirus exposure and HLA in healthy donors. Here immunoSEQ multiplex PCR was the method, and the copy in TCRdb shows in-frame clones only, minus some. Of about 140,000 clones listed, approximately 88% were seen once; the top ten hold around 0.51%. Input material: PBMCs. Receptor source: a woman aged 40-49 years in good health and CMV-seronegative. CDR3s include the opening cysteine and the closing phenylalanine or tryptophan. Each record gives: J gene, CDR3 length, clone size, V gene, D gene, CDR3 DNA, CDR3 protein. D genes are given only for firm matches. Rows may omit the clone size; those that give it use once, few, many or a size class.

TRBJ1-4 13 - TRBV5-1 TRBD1 TGCGCCAGCAGCAGAGGACAGGGTGAAAAACTGTTTTTT CASSRGQGEKLFF
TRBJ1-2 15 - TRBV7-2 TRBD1 TGTGCCAGCAGCTTATACGGGACAGCGGACTATGGCTACACCTTC CASSLYGTADYGYTF
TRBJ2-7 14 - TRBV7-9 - TGTTCCAGCAGCGACCAGCGGGCGCACTACGAGCAGTACTTC CSSSDQRAHYEQYF
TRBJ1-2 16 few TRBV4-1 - TGCGCCAGCAGCCAAGATTCCTGGACCCAGGGCTATGGCTACACCTTC CASSQDSWTQGYGYTF
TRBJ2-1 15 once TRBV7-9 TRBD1 TGTGCCAGCAGCCCCGACAGGGGCGCCTACAATGAGCAGTTCTTC CASSPDRGAYNEQFF
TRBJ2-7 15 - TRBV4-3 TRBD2 TGCGCCAGCAGCCTCCTTCTAGCGGAAATCTACGAGCAGTACTTC CASSLLLAEIYEQYF
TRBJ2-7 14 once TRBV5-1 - TGCGCCAGCAGCTTGGAAGATCCCGGTTACGAGCAGTACTTC CASSLEDPGYEQYF
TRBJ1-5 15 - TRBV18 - TGTGCCAGCTCACATGCGCCGGGGGACAATCAGCCCCAGCATTTT CASSHAPGDNQPQHF
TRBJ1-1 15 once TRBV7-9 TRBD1 TGTGCCAGCAGCTATTGGGACAGTCGGGGCACTGAAGCTTTCTTT CASSYWDSRGTEAFF
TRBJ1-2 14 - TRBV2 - TGTGCCAGCCGCGAGGGGAGGGGAGACTATGGCTACACCTTC CASREGRGDYGYTF
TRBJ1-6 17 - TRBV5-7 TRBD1 TGTGCCAGCACCGGGACAGGGGCGTCCTCCTATAATTCACCCCTCCACTTT CASTGTGASSYNSPLHF
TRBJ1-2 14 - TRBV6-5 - TGTGCCAGCAGTTATTCGGGAGCTAACTATGGCTACACCTTC CASSYSGANYGYTF
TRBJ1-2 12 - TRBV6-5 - TGTGCCAGCAGACCTGGGGGGTACGGCTACACCTTC CASRPGGYGYTF
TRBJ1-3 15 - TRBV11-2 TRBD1 TGTGCCAGCAGCCTGGGACAGAACTCTGGAAACACCATATATTTT CASSLGQNSGNTIYF
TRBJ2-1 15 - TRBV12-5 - TGTGCTAGTGGTTTAGGGGTTTATGGTGGAAATGAGCAGTTCTTC CASGLGVYGGNEQFF
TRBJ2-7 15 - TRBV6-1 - TGTGCCAGCAGCCCTAACAGGGAGAGCTCCTACGAGCAGTACTTC CASSPNRESSYEQYF
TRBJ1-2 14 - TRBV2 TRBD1 TGTGCCAGCATTGGGGACAGGGGAAATGGAGGCTACACCTTC CASIGDRGNGGYTF
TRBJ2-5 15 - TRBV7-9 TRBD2 TGTGCCAGCAGCTTAGAAACTAGCGGTAAAGAGACCCAGTACTTC CASSLETSGKETQYF
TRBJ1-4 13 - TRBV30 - TGTGCCTGGAGTGATGGGGCAGGAAGCAAACTGTTTTTT CAWSDGAGSKLFF
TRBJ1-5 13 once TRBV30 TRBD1 TGTGCCTGGAGTATGACAGGGGATCAGCCCCAGCATTTT CAWSMTGDQPQHF
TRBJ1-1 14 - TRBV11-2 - TGTGCCAGCAGCTTAGCTGGGGCAGGCACTGAAGCTTTCTTT CASSLAGAGTEAFF
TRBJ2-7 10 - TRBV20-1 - TGCAGTGCTAGAAGGGGTGAGCAGTACTTC CSARRGEQYF
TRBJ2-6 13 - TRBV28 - TGTGCCAGCAGACTTACTGGGGCCAACGTCCTGACTTTC CASRLTGANVLTF
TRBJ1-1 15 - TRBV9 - TGTGCCAGCAGCGTCACCGCAGGGGTTTCCGTTGAAGCTTTCTTT CASSVTAGVSVEAFF
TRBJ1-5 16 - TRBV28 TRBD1 TGTGCCAGCAGTCCTCCTTGGCTAGGGGGCAAGCAGCCCCAGCATTTT CASSPPWLGGKQPQHF
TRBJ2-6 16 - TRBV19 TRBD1 TGTGCCAGTAGCCCGCAGGGGGCGCCTGGGGCCAACGTCCTGACTTTC CASSPQGAPGANVLTF
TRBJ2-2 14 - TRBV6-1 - TGTGCCAGCAGTAATCCGCCACAGGGCGAGGAGCTGTTTTTT CASSNPPQGEELFF
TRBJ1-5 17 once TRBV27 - TGTGCCAGCAGTTTGGAGGGGCCCCGATACAAGAATCAGCCCCAGCATTTT CASSLEGPRYKNQPQHF
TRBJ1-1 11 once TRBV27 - TGTGCCACTAAAACCCGCTACGTAGCTTTCTTT CATKTRYVAFF
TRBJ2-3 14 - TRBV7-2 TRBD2 TGTGCCAGCAGCTTAGGGGGGACTAGCGGCACGCAGTATTTT CASSLGGTSGTQYF
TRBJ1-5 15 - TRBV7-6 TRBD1 TGTGCCAGCAGCCCCGACAGGGCCCAAAGTCAGCCCCAGCATTTT CASSPDRAQSQPQHF
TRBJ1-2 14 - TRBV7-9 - TGTGCCAGCAGCGCTGAGGGCAGCTACTATGGCTACACCTTC CASSAEGSYYGYTF
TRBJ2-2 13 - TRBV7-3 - TGTGCCAGCAGCCTTCCCCGCACCGGGGAGCTGTTTTTT CASSLPRTGELFF
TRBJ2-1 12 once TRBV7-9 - TGTTCCAGCATCCCCCAATACAATGAGCAGTTCTTC CSSIPQYNEQFF
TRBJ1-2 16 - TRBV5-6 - TGTGCCAGCAGCTTGGGGTGGGGCATAGCTAACTATGGCTACACCTTC CASSLGWGIANYGYTF
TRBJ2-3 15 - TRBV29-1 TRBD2 TGCAGCGTTGGTTATAGCGGGACTAGCACAGATACGCAGTATTTT CSVGYSGTSTDTQYF
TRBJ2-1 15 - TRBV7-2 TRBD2 TGTGCCAGCAGCGTAAGAACTAGCGGGAGACATGAGCAGTTCTTC CASSVRTSGRHEQFF
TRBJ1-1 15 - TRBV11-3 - TGTGCCAGCAGCCCGCGACCGGACAGTAACACTGAAGCTTTCTTT CASSPRPDSNTEAFF
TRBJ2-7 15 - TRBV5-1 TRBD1 TGCGCCAGCAGCCGGGGACAGGGGCCTTTCTACGAGCAGTACTTC CASSRGQGPFYEQYF
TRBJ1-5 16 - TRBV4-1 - TGCGCCAGCAGCCAAGAGGGGGCAATGAAGAATCAGCCCCAGCATTTT CASSQEGAMKNQPQHF
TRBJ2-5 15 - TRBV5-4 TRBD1 TGTGCCAGCAGCCCAGGACAGGGTTCTGGGGAGACCCAGTACTTC CASSPGQGSGETQYF
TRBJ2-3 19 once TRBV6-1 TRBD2 TGTGCCAGCAGTGAACTAAGAGTAGGGCTAGCGGGAGAAGGAGATACGCAGTATTTT CASSELRVGLAGEGDTQYF
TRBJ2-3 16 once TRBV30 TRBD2 TGTGCCTGGAATAGCGGGAGGGCCGGGGGTACAGATACGCAGTATTTT CAWNSGRAGGTDTQYF
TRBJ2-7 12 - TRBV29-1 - TGCAGCGTTGTTACAGGGACCTACGAGCAGTACTTC CSVVTGTYEQYF
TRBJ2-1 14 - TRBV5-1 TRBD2 TGCGCCAGCAGCTTGAACAGCGGGAGGGCTGAGCAGTTCTTC CASSLNSGRAEQFF
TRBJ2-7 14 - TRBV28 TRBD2 TGTGCCAGCAACACGCGGGGGAGTACCTACGAGCAGTACTTC CASNTRGSTYEQYF